Presented here are 9 T cell receptor beta chains from one specimen sequenced in a study of blood T cells in healthy people across ages. Next came a second PCR, run for roughly 6 to 11 cycles, which used a sample-barcoded 5' primer along with a J-beta primer mix. TCRdb recomputed calls from the 5' RACE reads with MiXCR, one row per CDR3 protein. The repertoire holds about 680,000 distinct CDR3 sequences, around 48% seen once, with about 32% in the top ten. Sequenced input: blood. The source is a woman in her sixties or seventies in good health.

The chain uses TRBV7-2 and TRBJ2-3; 8 bases line up with TRBD2. V was clipped by 5 bases and J by 1 base; unmatched bases: 5. Germline V gene sequence: CDR1 SGHTA, CDR2 FQGNSA. CDR3 length: 15 amino acids. CDR3 DNA sequence: TGTGCCAGCAGCGGCGGGAGGTGGGGCACAGATACGCAGTATTTT. Residues: CASSGGRWGTDTQYF.

This rearrangement joins TRBV25-1 to TRBJ2-1, with 7 positions matching TRBD2. With 7 bases clipped from V and 7 bases from J, the junction kept 4 bases outside the gene matches. CDR1 MGHDK and CDR2 SYGVNS come from the germline V gene. The CDR3 is made up of 12 amino acids. CDR3 sequence (DNA): TGTGCCAGCAATCGGGGAGGGAATGAGCAGTTCTTC. Translating gives CASNRGGNEQFF.

The chain employs TRBV12-3 or TRBV12-4 and TRBJ1-6; D ambiguous. The CDR3 has 14 amino acids. Trimming took off 6 bases at V and 7 bases at J, with 13 bases between the two ends. The chain's CDR3 is CASSLVGGNSPLHF. CDR3 DNA sequence: TGTGCCAGCAGCCTAGTAGGAGGGAATTCACCCCTCCACTTT.

This chain uses TRBV20-1 with TRBJ2-7, with 7 bases that match TRBD1. Losses at the gene ends were 6 bases for V and 7 bases for J; bases not matched to a gene: 18. From germline, CDR1 is DFQATT and CDR2 SNEGSKA (reference sequence). This CDR3 is 15 amino acids long. CDR3 region: CSAQVIRTGLWEQYF. CDR3 sequence (DNA): TGCAGTGCGCAAGTGATCCGGACAGGCCTTTGGGAGCAGTACTTC.

In this sample, this clonotype turned up a few times. The chain has TRBV7-2 and TRBJ2-7; TRBD2 matches at 14 bases. The V and J ends lost 5 bases and 3 bases, in that order; junction bases with no gene match: 3. The germline gives CDR1 SGHTA, CDR2 FQGNSA. This CDR3 contains 15 residues. The CDR3 spells CASSGTSGSHYEQYF. The CDR3 region has the DNA TGTGCCAGCAGCGGGACTAGCGGGAGCCACTACGAGCAGTACTTC.

The CDR3 DNA sequence: TGCAGTGCTAGAGAGGGGGGGACAGAGACCCAGTACTTC. Amino acid sequence: CSAREGGTETQYF. The V call is TRBV20-1, the J call TRBJ2-5; 7 positions agree with TRBD2. V gave up 0 bases and J gave up 4 bases; unmatched junction bases: 2. The CDR3 length is 13 residues. Germline V gene sequence: CDR1 DFQATT, CDR2 SNEGSKA (reference sequence).

There are a few counts of this clonotype. V usage is TRBV29-1 and J usage is TRBJ2-5; D call uncertain. The CDR3 sequence is 12 residues long. V lost 7 bases and J lost 1, with 10 bases in between. CDR1 SQVTM and CDR2 ANQGSEA come from the germline V gene. CDR3 region: CSGYWGQETQYF. CDR3 coding DNA: TGCAGCGGTTACTGGGGCCAAGAGACCCAGTACTTC.

The rearrangement joins TRBV30 to TRBJ2-5, with D possibly TRBD2 on 6 matching bases. The CDR3 length is 16 residues. Germline V gives CDR1 GTSNPN, CDR2 SVGIG (reference sequence). Between the trimmed V and J ends, which lost 0 bases and 2 bases, there was a span of 16 bases. The CDR3 region has the DNA TGTGCCTGGAGTGTTAAGGGGTCGGGGGTACAAGAGACCCAGTACTTC. This gives the protein CAWSVKGSGVQETQYF.

This clonotype was observed at least ten times. This chain links TRBV9 with TRBJ2-5; D is uncertain. Per germline, CDR1 SGDLS and CDR2 YYNGEE. Trimming took off 3 bases at V and 2 bases at J, with 14 bases between the two ends. CDR3 length: 15 amino acids. The CDR3 DNA sequence: TGTGCCAGCAGCGCCCGACCTTCGAATCAAGAGACCCAGTACTTC. As protein: CASSARPSNQETQYF.